This T cell receptor (beta chain) was captured in a study of Ad26.COV2.S vaccination and SARS-CoV-2 variants. Per the germline V gene, CDR1 is SGHRS and CDR2 is YFSETQ. This CDR3 comprises 15 residues. The J segment lost 7 bases and the V segment lost 0 bases, leaving 4 bases of the junction unmatched. The method was immunoSEQ multiplex PCR; TCRdb's version includes in-frame clones alone and lacks a portion of them. The sample records about 420,000 clones, approximately 87% being singletons. Study-wide points: Vaccinees and placebo recipients showed similar non-spike TCR breadth. Vaccinated individuals (as opposed to placebo recipients) had higher spike-specific TCR breadth.

As concerns this clone: Its specificity is not known.

Sample treatment: around 19 received Ad26.COV2.S at low or high dose, single or two shots; roughly 5 received placebo; per-sample allocation not given. Samples came from day 63 after the first vaccine or placebo injection. In the vaccine, an Ad26 vector expressed the SARS-CoV-2 spike of the Wuhan strain. The material sequenced was peripheral blood, taken in a trial of Ad26.COV2.S vaccine versus placebo. The V and J genes are TRBV5-1 and TRBJ1-6; 7 bases line up with TRBD1. This clonotype was obtained from a person aged 18-60 years who received the Ad26.COV2.S COVID-19 vaccine or a placebo. The CDR3 DNA sequence: TGCGCCAGCAGCTTGGGACAGGGACGAAATTCACCCCTCCACTTT. Its protein is CASSLGQGRNSPLHF.